Listed below are T cell receptor beta chains from one sample, sequenced in a study of beta chain features in type 1 diabetes. Generated by immunoSEQ multiplex PCR, the TCRdb table keeps only in-frame clones and is missing some. The table records about 150,000 clones, roughly 8% of them present only once. The sequencing sample was made of central memory CD4+ T cells from blood. These receptors were taken from a man aged 18 to 30 with type 1 diabetes. Both conserved end residues are part of each CDR3. Each record gives: clone size, D gene, J gene, V gene, CDR3 DNA, CDR3 protein. A D gene is named only where the DNA matches it firmly. The listing skips clone size in some rows; elsewhere it reads once, few, many or a size class.

abundance: many; d_gene: NA; j_gene: TRBJ1-3; v_gene: TRBV29-1; CDR3nt: TGCAGCGTTGTCAGTGGAAACACCATATATTTT; CDR3aa: CSVVSGNTIYF
abundance: few; d_gene: TRBD1; j_gene: TRBJ2-3; v_gene: TRBV5-4; CDR3nt: TGTGCCAGCAGCCAGGACAGGGGGACCGATACGCAGTATTTT; CDR3aa: CASSQDRGTDTQYF
abundance: NA; d_gene: NA; j_gene: TRBJ2-7; v_gene: TRBV18; CDR3nt: TGTGCCAGCTCAACAGGGAACGGCTACGAGCAGTACTTC; CDR3aa: CASSTGNGYEQYF
abundance: NA; d_gene: TRBD2; j_gene: TRBJ2-1; v_gene: TRBV5-1; CDR3nt: TGCGCCAGCAGTTCCGGTACCATTAGCGGGCACTACAATGAGCAGTTCTTC; CDR3aa: CASSSGTISGHYNEQFF
abundance: NA; d_gene: NA; j_gene: TRBJ2-2; v_gene: TRBV7-7; CDR3nt: TGTGCCAGCAGCCAGGGGTCTCCCCCTGGAGGGGAGCTGTTTTTT; CDR3aa: CASSQGSPPGGELFF
abundance: NA; d_gene: TRBD1; j_gene: TRBJ2-1; v_gene: TRBV12-5; CDR3nt: TGTGCTAGTGGTTTAGGGACAGCCTCCCATGAGCAGTTCTTC; CDR3aa: CASGLGTASHEQFF
abundance: NA; d_gene: NA; j_gene: TRBJ2-2; v_gene: TRBV27; CDR3nt: TGTGCCAGCAGTTTATCGATGAGTTCCCGCACCGGGGAGCTGTTTTTT; CDR3aa: CASSLSMSSRTGELFF
abundance: few; d_gene: NA; j_gene: TRBJ1-2; v_gene: TRBV25-1; CDR3nt: TGTGCCAGCAGTGACTCCCCCAGGCAGACAATCTATGGCTACACCTTC; CDR3aa: CASSDSPRQTIYGYTF
abundance: NA; d_gene: TRBD1; j_gene: TRBJ2-1; v_gene: TRBV28; CDR3nt: TGTGCCAGCAGTTACGACAGGGAATACAATGAGCAGTTCTTC; CDR3aa: CASSYDREYNEQFF
abundance: NA; d_gene: TRBD1; j_gene: TRBJ2-7; v_gene: TRBV7-2; CDR3nt: TGTGCCAGCAGCCGAACGACAGGGAAGGTCTACGAGCAGTACTTC; CDR3aa: CASSRTTGKVYEQYF
abundance: few; d_gene: NA; j_gene: TRBJ1-6; v_gene: TRBV30; CDR3nt: TGTGCCTGGAGTATGAAGGGGTATAATTCACCCCTCCACTTT; CDR3aa: CAWSMKGYNSPLHF
abundance: many; d_gene: NA; j_gene: TRBJ2-2; v_gene: TRBV10-3; CDR3nt: TGTGCCATCACCTCGGGACTTACCACCGGGGAGCTGTTTTTT; CDR3aa: CAITSGLTTGELFF
abundance: NA; d_gene: NA; j_gene: TRBJ2-7; v_gene: TRBV10-3; CDR3nt: TGTGCCATCAGTGAGGGAGGGAGCTACGAGCAGTACTTC; CDR3aa: CAISEGGSYEQYF
abundance: NA; d_gene: NA; j_gene: TRBJ2-1; v_gene: TRBV25-1; CDR3nt: TGTGCCAGCAGTGAATTATACTACAATGAGCAGTTCTTC; CDR3aa: CASSELYYNEQFF
abundance: NA; d_gene: TRBD2; j_gene: TRBJ2-1; v_gene: TRBV27; CDR3nt: TGTGCCAGCAGCAACGACTTAGCGGGGAATTACAATGAGCAGTTCTTC; CDR3aa: CASSNDLAGNYNEQFF
abundance: NA; d_gene: TRBD1; j_gene: TRBJ1-4; v_gene: TRBV7-9; CDR3nt: TGTGCCAGCAGCTTCGGACAGGGCAAGGCTAATGAAAAACTGTTTTTT; CDR3aa: CASSFGQGKANEKLFF
abundance: NA; d_gene: NA; j_gene: TRBJ2-7; v_gene: TRBV21-1; CDR3nt: TGTGCCAGCAGCCGTCCGACAGGGGCCCCCTACGAGCAGTACTTC; CDR3aa: CASSRPTGAPYEQYF
abundance: NA; d_gene: NA; j_gene: TRBJ2-2; v_gene: TRBV9; CDR3nt: TGTGCCAGCAGCGTAGTATCGAACACCGGGGAGCTGTTTTTT; CDR3aa: CASSVVSNTGELFF
abundance: few; d_gene: NA; j_gene: TRBJ2-7; v_gene: TRBV2; CDR3nt: TGTGCCAGCAGGGCCGCCTACGAGCAGTACTTC; CDR3aa: CASRAAYEQYF
abundance: NA; d_gene: TRBD1; j_gene: TRBJ2-7; v_gene: TRBV28; CDR3nt: TGTGCCAGCAGTTTTTGGGCACAGGGGATCTACGAGCAGTACTTC; CDR3aa: CASSFWAQGIYEQYF
abundance: NA; d_gene: NA; j_gene: TRBJ2-7; v_gene: TRBV28; CDR3nt: TGTGCCAGCAGCCCCTACCCTTCTACGATGGAGTACTTC; CDR3aa: CASSPYPSTMEYF
abundance: few; d_gene: NA; j_gene: TRBJ2-2; v_gene: TRBV10-3; CDR3nt: TGTGCCATCACCCGGGACACACCCAGGGACACCGGGGAGCTGTTTTTT; CDR3aa: CAITRDTPRDTGELFF
abundance: few; d_gene: NA; j_gene: TRBJ2-2; v_gene: TRBV4-1; CDR3nt: TGCGCCAGCAGCCCCGAGGCGAACACCGGGGAGCTGTTTTTT; CDR3aa: CASSPEANTGELFF
abundance: few; d_gene: TRBD1; j_gene: TRBJ1-1; v_gene: TRBV15; CDR3nt: TGTGCCACCAGCAGAGATCAGGGGGAGTGGGCTTTCTTT; CDR3aa: CATSRDQGEWAFF
abundance: few; d_gene: TRBD1; j_gene: TRBJ1-3; v_gene: TRBV25-1; CDR3nt: TGTGCCAGCAGCAAAGACAGGGCTGGAAACACCATATATTTT; CDR3aa: CASSKDRAGNTIYF
abundance: NA; d_gene: NA; j_gene: TRBJ2-7; v_gene: TRBV5-1; CDR3nt: TGCGCCAGCAGCCTCCCGGGGAGCGAGCAGTACTTC; CDR3aa: CASSLPGSEQYF
abundance: few; d_gene: NA; j_gene: TRBJ2-2; v_gene: TRBV27; CDR3nt: TGTGCCAGCAGTACTCGAAACAAGCGCCCAAGCACCGGGGAGCTGTTTTTT; CDR3aa: CASSTRNKRPSTGELFF
abundance: NA; d_gene: NA; j_gene: TRBJ1-1; v_gene: TRBV4-2; CDR3nt: TGTGCCAGCAGCTACTCTCTAAACACTGAAGCTTTCTTT; CDR3aa: CASSYSLNTEAFF
abundance: few; d_gene: NA; j_gene: TRBJ2-3; v_gene: TRBV4-3; CDR3nt: TGCGCCAGCAGTCGAAGGGCCGGTCGCGGGGGCACAGATACGCAGTATTTT; CDR3aa: CASSRRAGRGGTDTQYF
abundance: many; d_gene: NA; j_gene: TRBJ1-4; v_gene: TRBV10-3; CDR3nt: TGTGCCACCGAGCTAGGGGGAAAACTGTTTTTT; CDR3aa: CATELGGKLFF
abundance: NA; d_gene: NA; j_gene: TRBJ2-7; v_gene: TRBV29-1; CDR3nt: TGCAGCGTCGAGAGCACCTACGAGCAGTACTTC; CDR3aa: CSVESTYEQYF
abundance: few; d_gene: NA; j_gene: TRBJ1-6; v_gene: TRBV27; CDR3nt: TGTGCCAGCGGACGGGGGTTCTATTCACCCCTCCACTTT; CDR3aa: CASGRGFYSPLHF
abundance: few; d_gene: TRBD1; j_gene: TRBJ1-2; v_gene: TRBV6-5; CDR3nt: TGTGCCAGCAGTTCAGGACAGGTTACCTATGGCTACACCTTC; CDR3aa: CASSSGQVTYGYTF
abundance: few; d_gene: NA; j_gene: TRBJ2-1; v_gene: TRBV2; CDR3nt: TGTGCCAGCAGTGGTAGTGAGCAGTTCTTC; CDR3aa: CASSGSEQFF
abundance: few; d_gene: NA; j_gene: TRBJ1-5; v_gene: TRBV7-9; CDR3nt: TGTGCCAGCAGCTCACACGGGATAATTGGTCAGCCCCAGCATTTT; CDR3aa: CASSSHGIIGQPQHF
abundance: NA; d_gene: NA; j_gene: TRBJ2-1; v_gene: TRBV6-5; CDR3nt: TGTGCCAGCAGTTATCCACTAGTGGGTGAGCAGTTCTTC; CDR3aa: CASSYPLVGEQFF
abundance: NA; d_gene: NA; j_gene: TRBJ1-5; v_gene: TRBV28; CDR3nt: TGTGCCAGCAGTTACGTCCGGGGCAATCAGCCCCAGCATTTT; CDR3aa: CASSYVRGNQPQHF
abundance: many; d_gene: NA; j_gene: TRBJ2-5; v_gene: TRBV30; CDR3nt: TGTGCCTGGAGACCCTCCGGCCCCGGGGGGACCCAGTACTTC; CDR3aa: CAWRPSGPGGTQYF
abundance: NA; d_gene: NA; j_gene: TRBJ2-6; v_gene: TRBV10-3; CDR3nt: TGTGCCATCAGGGGCGGGGAAGGGGCTGGGGCCAACGTCCTGACTTTC; CDR3aa: CAIRGGEGAGANVLTF
abundance: few; d_gene: NA; j_gene: TRBJ1-5; v_gene: TRBV30; CDR3nt: TGTGCCTGGAGTGTAGGGCGGGGTAGGGCGCCCCAGCATTTT; CDR3aa: CAWSVGRGRAPQHF
abundance: NA; d_gene: NA; j_gene: TRBJ2-2; v_gene: TRBV10-3; CDR3nt: TGTGCCATCACTGGGGGGACCGGGGAGCTGTTTTTT; CDR3aa: CAITGGTGELFF
abundance: few; d_gene: TRBD1; j_gene: TRBJ2-1; v_gene: TRBV19; CDR3nt: TGTGCCAGTAGTCCCGGGACAGGGAACAATGAGCAGTTCTTC; CDR3aa: CASSPGTGNNEQFF
abundance: few; d_gene: NA; j_gene: TRBJ2-5; v_gene: TRBV29-1; CDR3nt: TGCAGCGTTGAGTCGCAGTTAAAGGAGACCCAGTACTTC; CDR3aa: CSVESQLKETQYF
abundance: few; d_gene: TRBD2; j_gene: TRBJ2-7; v_gene: TRBV14; CDR3nt: TGTGCCAGCAGCCTACAAGGGCTAGCGGGCTACGAGCAGTACTTC; CDR3aa: CASSLQGLAGYEQYF
abundance: many; d_gene: NA; j_gene: TRBJ1-5; v_gene: TRBV29-1; CDR3nt: TGCAGCGTTGGGTTTACAGGCAATCAGCCCCAGCATTTT; CDR3aa: CSVGFTGNQPQHF
abundance: NA; d_gene: NA; j_gene: TRBJ2-2; v_gene: TRBV9; CDR3nt: TGTGCCAGCAGCGTAGTAATGGAGTTCGGGGAGCTGTTTTTT; CDR3aa: CASSVVMEFGELFF
abundance: many; d_gene: NA; j_gene: TRBJ2-7; v_gene: TRBV5-1; CDR3nt: TGCGCCAGCAGCCGTGCCGGGGGTCACCTCTACGAGCAGTACTTC; CDR3aa: CASSRAGGHLYEQYF
abundance: NA; d_gene: TRBD2; j_gene: TRBJ2-5; v_gene: TRBV9; CDR3nt: TGTGCCAGCAGCGGAGGACTAGCGGGGGGCCCCAATAAAGAGACCCAGTACTTC; CDR3aa: CASSGGLAGGPNKETQYF
abundance: many; d_gene: NA; j_gene: TRBJ2-2; v_gene: TRBV7-9; CDR3nt: TGTGCCAGCAGCCTCAACATGGCCGGGGAGCTGTTTTTT; CDR3aa: CASSLNMAGELFF
abundance: few; d_gene: NA; j_gene: TRBJ1-1; v_gene: TRBV30; CDR3nt: TGTGCCTGGACGTACGGAGGCGCTGAAGCTTTCTTT; CDR3aa: CAWTYGGAEAFF
abundance: few; d_gene: NA; j_gene: TRBJ2-1; v_gene: TRBV10-3; CDR3nt: TGTGCCATCACCCGAGCGTTCACCGACCACAATGAGCAGTTCTTC; CDR3aa: CAITRAFTDHNEQFF
abundance: NA; d_gene: NA; j_gene: TRBJ2-5; v_gene: TRBV30; CDR3nt: TGTGCCTGGATCGGCAGAGGTGAGACCCAGTACTTC; CDR3aa: CAWIGRGETQYF